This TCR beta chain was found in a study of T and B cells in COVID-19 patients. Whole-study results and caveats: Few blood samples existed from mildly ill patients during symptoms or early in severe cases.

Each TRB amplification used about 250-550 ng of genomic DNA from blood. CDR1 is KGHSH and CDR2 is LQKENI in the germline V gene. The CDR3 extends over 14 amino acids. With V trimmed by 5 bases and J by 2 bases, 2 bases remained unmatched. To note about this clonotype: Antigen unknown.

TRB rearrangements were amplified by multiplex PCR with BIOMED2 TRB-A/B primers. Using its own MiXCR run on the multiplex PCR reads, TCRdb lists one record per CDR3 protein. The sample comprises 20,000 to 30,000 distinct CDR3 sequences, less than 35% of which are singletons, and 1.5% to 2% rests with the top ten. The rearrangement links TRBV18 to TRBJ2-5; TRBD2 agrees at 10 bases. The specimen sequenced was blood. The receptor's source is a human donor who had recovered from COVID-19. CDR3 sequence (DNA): TGTGCCAGCTCAGGGACTAGCGAGCAAGAGACCCAGTACTTC. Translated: CASSGTSEQETQYF.